Below, 5 T cell receptor beta chains from the same sample are listed, as sequenced in a study of Graves' ophthalmopathy and Graves' hyperthyroidism (dated 2018 in TCRdb). The sample was run on an Illumina HiSeq 2000. TCR beta CDR3 regions were amplified from RNA transcripts for repertoire sequencing. A first-round RT-PCR used HTBI primers with the Qiagen OneStep RT-PCR kit, followed by a second-round multiplex PCR, size selection and purification. The public reads were reprocessed in TCRdb via fastp at Q25 and MiXCR, keeping in-frame beta chains. Each CDR3 protein gets just one entry, which takes the most common genes and DNA from the rows behind it. This sample gives 900,000 to 1,200,000 distinct CDR3 sequences in total; 36% of them show up just once. 11% of the sample is held by the ten biggest clonotypes. Input material: peripheral blood or thyroid tissue (not recorded which). Receptor source: an adult man with Graves' hyperthyroidism.

Concerning this clonotype: At one boundary the junction diverges from the germline segment, which might be a read error. This rearrangement joins TRBV15 to TRBJ2-7; 10 bases match TRBD1. This CDR3 is built from 16 residues. CDR1 is LNHNV and CDR2 is YYDKDF in the germline V gene (reference sequence). CDR3 residues: CAASSFTGTGAGEQYF. CDR3 nucleotides: TGTGCCGCCAGCAGCTTCACCGGGACAGGGGCTGGCGAGCAGTACTTC.

V is TRBV6-1 and J is TRBJ2-5; TRBD2 aligns across 11 bases. Per the germline V gene, CDR1 is MNHNS and CDR2 is SASEGT. V was pared by 9 bases and J by 4 bases, with 19 bases of the junction left unmatched. The CDR3 has 18 residues. CDR3 nucleotide sequence: TGTGCCAGTTTGACTAGCGGGAACGCCACCAAAAGGGGAGAGACCCAGTACTTC. Its translation is CASLTSGNATKRGETQYF.

This clonotype was counted many times. V is TRBV9 and J is TRBJ1-1, with D possibly matching TRBD1 (5 bases). The CDR3 loop spans 14 amino acids. The germline gives CDR1 SGDLS, CDR2 YYNGEE. V was pared by 3 bases and J by 7 bases, with 16 bases between. The CDR3 nucleotides are TGTGCCAGCAGCGCTGCGGGGGTGAACTTTGAAGCTTTCTTT. It specifies CASSAAGVNFEAFF.

This clonotype was found many times. The V and J genes are TRBV2 and TRBJ2-6; D is undetermined. Trimming stripped 6 bases from V and 1 base from J, with 10 bases between. Per germline, CDR1 SNHLY and CDR2 FYNNEI. CDR3 length: 15 residues. CDR3 amino acids: CASSARRSGANVLTF. The CDR3 nucleotides read TGTGCCAGCAGCGCTAGGCGGTCTGGGGCCAACGTCCTGACTTTC.

The genes are TRBV19 and TRBJ2-2; D remains unclear. The germline V gene has CDR1 LNHDA and CDR2 SQIVND (reference sequence). V lost 6 bases to trimming and J lost 8 bases, with 10 bases between them. The CDR3 loop spans 12 amino acids. CDR3 residues: CASRSSTGELFF. As DNA, the CDR3 is TGTGCCAGTAGGTCGTCGACAGGGGAGCTGTTTTTT.